This section outlines one T cell receptor (beta chain) sequence together with its context. The data stem from a study of technical replicates of blood from several donors. TCRdb keeps only in-frame clones here, not all; method: immunoSEQ multiplex PCR. Of 100,000 or so clones listed, about 94% were seen once; the top ten hold around 0.23%. Trimming cost V 5 bases and J 6 bases, with 10 bases left between them. There are 11 residues in the CDR3. Germline lookup yields CDR1 SQVTM and CDR2 ANQGSEA. Input material: T cells isolated from PBMCs. This sequence joins TRBV29-1 and TRBJ1-2; D may be TRBD1 (5 bases). This receptor was identified in a human donor in good health. CDR3 nucleotide sequence: TGCAGCGTTTCGTCAGGGAATGGCTACACCTTC. Translation gives CSVSSGNGYTF.